This record looks at one T cell receptor (beta chain) sequence and its context. This receptor's antigen is unknown. This may be a read error: a much more frequent sequence differs by one nucleotide. The data stem from a study of blood T cells in healthy people across ages (dated by TCRdb to about 2015). For the study in its entirety: Template switching captured roughly one uniquely barcoded TCR beta cDNA molecule per two T cells in model experiments. Age-related changes in TCR beta repertoire diversity were measured in the study by deep sequencing normalized with unique cDNA molecular identifiers. The donors were split into four age groups: young (average about 15 years), middle-aged (39), aged (over 55) and long-lived (approximately 80). To avoid experimental bias, donors of different ages were distributed randomly across sequencing lanes. Using the same blood draw, the study looked at two additional independent replicas of 1 million unique cDNA reads for two donors, one aged 18 to 30 and the other aged 80 or older. The paper's findings and limits, for the study overall: Because donor CMV infection status was unknown, age-related changes in expanded clonotypes were potentially confounded. Estimates of total diversity from one million sequenced T cells were regarded as lower bounds and underestimates. Since profiling was done on bulk unsorted PBMCs, naive and antigen-experienced compartments could not be conclusively compared. The percentage of naive T cells measured by flow cytometry correlated strongly with observed TCR beta diversity. Compared with the aged group, the long-lived group had more naive CD4+ T cells, fewer expanded clones and increased TCR diversity, suggesting age selection. As age increased, observed TCR beta diversity per million T cells dropped in a roughly linear way, and a significant reduction was already evident by age 40.

The roughly 42 donors, aged about 6 to 95 years, were systemically healthy Caucasian individuals from Russia. Each donor gave ten milliliters of peripheral blood, drawn into EDTA-treated Vacutainer tubes. Ficoll-Paque density-gradient centrifugation was used to isolate PBMCs, with at least 6 million per sample. Total RNA, at least 6 micrograms per sample, was extracted from PBMCs with Trizol reagent. For every donor, flow cytometry on a PBMC aliquot measured the percentage of naive CD45RAhigh/CD27high T cells. The library was made by 5' RACE. Sequencing used an Illumina HiSeq 2500. A second PCR of roughly 6 to 11 cycles was performed with a sample-barcoded 5' primer and a J-beta primer mix. Each TCR beta cDNA molecule received a unique molecular identifier from a template-switch 5' adaptor carrying 12 random nucleotides. At least 2.5 million CDR3-containing paired-end reads were obtained from each sample. The Mint cDNA synthesis kit, primed by a TRBC-specific oligonucleotide, was used to synthesize first-strand cDNA from all RNA. All cDNA was treated with uracil-DNA glycosylase and then went through a first 18-cycle PCR with the universal primers M1SS and BC2_uni_R. On the study's bioinformatics: For normalization, 1 million high-quality reads, each with a distinct molecular identifier, were randomly selected from each sample. Instead of being binned into consensus sequences, reads that shared molecular identifiers were thrown out. MiTCR, with a Q25 quality threshold and the strictest error-elimination algorithm, was used for CDR3 identification, clonotype clustering and error correction. A nonparametric unseen species model using Euler transformation provided a lower-bound estimate of total TCR beta diversity. The public reads were reprocessed in TCRdb via fastp at Q25 and MiXCR, keeping in-frame beta chains. Rows with one shared CDR3 protein collapse into an entry with the most common genes and DNA. None of the V and J calls come from the authors' own analysis; TCRdb made them. The sample records around 650,000 distinct CDR3 sequences, approximately 29% of which are singletons. The top ten clones comprise approximately 15% of the sample.

The receptor was isolated from a woman of 80 years or more in good health. Donor details come from another sample of the same person, matched by shared clones. Source material: blood.

The bases are TGTGCCAGCAGCGTCGGGCATGAGCAGTTCTTC. This yields the protein CASSVGHEQFF. The V and J genes are TRBV7-9 and TRBJ2-1, with the D segment identity uncertain. Counted from cysteine to phenylalanine, this CDR3 has 11 amino acids. Here the CDR3 DNA is all that survives: 33 bases in frame from base 1. Looking up the germline V gene (reference sequence) yields CDR1 SEHNR and CDR2 FQNEAQ. V drops 5 bases and J drops 8 bases, leaving 7 bases in between.